The 5 T cell receptor beta chains below all came from one sample that was sequenced in a study of blood T cell repertoires in COVID-19. TCRdb's copy holds only in-frame clones and misses some; the assay was immunoSEQ multiplex PCR. The sample has 250,000 or so clones; around nine tenths are singletons. Specimen: PBMCs or T cells enriched from blood (not recorded which). These receptors all come from a young woman who had recovered from COVID-19.

The CDR3 sequence: CASSPRPLRSEQFF. In DNA, the CDR3 is TGTGCCAGCAGCCCCCGACCCTTGCGGAGTGAGCAGTTCTTC. The chain is built from TRBV9 and TRBJ2-1; no definite D call. The CDR3 runs to 14 residues. Trimming left V 4 bases short and J 9 bases short, with 17 bases between. The germline gives CDR1 SGDLS, CDR2 YYNGEE.

V usage is TRBV5-1 and J usage is TRBJ1-4, with 7 positions matching TRBD1. The germline V gene encodes CDR1 SGHRS and CDR2 YFSETQ. Trimming removed 5 bases from V and 4 bases from J; junction bases left unmatched: 11. The CDR3 consists of 16 residues. The CDR3 loop reads CASSNTGATLNEKLFF. CDR3 nucleotide sequence: TGCGCCAGCAGTAATACAGGGGCGACGCTTAATGAAAAACTGTTTTTT.

In this sample, this clone turned up once. This chain links TRBV18 with TRBJ1-2, with TRBD1 matching 7 bases. Trimming at V came to 2 bases and at J to 3 bases, leaving 9 bases not matched to a gene. CDR1 and CDR2 (germline): KGHSH, LQKENI. The CDR3 is 16 residues long. CDR3 in amino acids: CASSPAGRGLDYGYTF. The CDR3 DNA reads TGTGCCAGCTCACCAGCCGGAAGGGGGCTTGACTATGGCTACACCTTC.

The gene calls are TRBV11-2 and TRBJ2-5; tentatively, D is TRBD1 (7 bases). The CDR3 sequence is 15 residues long. Trimming removed 5 bases at V and 5 bases at J, with 18 bases between. Germline V gene sequence: CDR1 SGHAT, CDR2 FQNNGV. This CDR3 is CASSTGQGGRETQYF. DNA of the CDR3: TGTGCCAGCAGCACCGGCCAGGGGGGCCGGGAGACCCAGTACTTC. Based on the CDR3 plus reference TRBV11-2 and TRBJ2-5, the full variable domain is EAGVAQSPRYKIIEKRQSVAFWCNPISGHATLYWYQQILGQGPKLLIQFQNNGVVDDSQLPKDRFSAERLKGVDSTLKIQPAKLEDSAVYLCASSTGQGGRETQYFGPGTRLLVL.

The V gene is TRBV5-6, the J gene TRBJ1-2; D may be TRBD1 (6 bases). Trimming removed 4 bases from V and 8 bases from J, with 24 bases in between. The CDR3 covers 16 residues. The germline V gene encodes CDR1 SGHDT and CDR2 YYEEEE. In nucleotides, the CDR3 is TGTGCCAGCAGCCAAATCTGGGGGCGAGGGGTGCAAGGCTACACCTTC. It is translated as CASSQIWGRGVQGYTF.